The present T cell receptor (beta chain) was sequenced within a study of shared clonotypes between healthy human individuals. Sequencing was performed with immunoSEQ multiplex PCR; in TCRdb, only in-frame clones are kept and a portion is missing. The sample includes 600,000 to 800,000 clones, roughly two thirds of them seen just once. All of the donors resided in Nashville, Tennessee, and each was a Caucasian adult. Sequencing was done on a sample of memory CD4+ T cells sorted from blood. Subset here: CD45RA-negative fraction. The sequence was collected from a woman aged 30 to 39 in good health.

CDR3 bases: TGTGCCAGCACCAAAGGACAGGTGGGAGAGACCCAGTACTTC. This encodes CASTKGQVGETQYF. The V and J genes are TRBV28 and TRBJ2-5; 7 bases align to TRBD1. V gave up 7 bases and J gave up 4 bases; unmatched junction bases: 9. The CDR3 covers 14 residues. The V gene's germline CDR1 is MDHEN and CDR2 SYDVKM.